The clone carrying this T cell receptor (beta chain) has a handful of counts. Its specificity is not known. The cohort's ophthalmopathy patients, a group with duration under 3 months, had a Clinical Activity Score of at least 3 and a NOSPECS grade of at least 4. A 10 ml volume of fresh peripheral blood provided the PBMCs. The data originate from a study of T cells in Graves' hyperthyroidism and ophthalmopathy. Study in general: Blood was drawn when the patient was first diagnosed and still untreated. Study-wide points: Peripheral blood also featured most of the thyroid clonotypes expanded above 0.001.

The source material, RNA transcripts, was used to amplify TCR beta CDR3 regions. Carried out on the TCR CDR3, a first-round RT-PCR used the HTBI primer set. TCRdb ran MiXCR on the multiplex PCR reads and lists one entry per CDR3 protein. The sample holds fewer than 700,000 distinct CDR3 sequences; 15% to 20% are singletons and the top ten take 17%. V lost 2 bases, J lost 6 bases, and 16 bases lay in between. CDR3 length equals 15 residues. Per the germline V gene, CDR1 is SGHVS and CDR2 is FQNEAQ. The TCR was taken from a woman aged 18 to 35 with Graves' ophthalmopathy. J is TRBJ1-2 and V is TRBV7-8; weak D call: TRBD1 (5 bases). What was sequenced was blood. CDR3 sequence (DNA): TGTGCCAGCAGCTTAAGGACACCGGGGAGGGATGGCTACACCTTC. It translates to CASSLRTPGRDGYTF. Full variable domain (outside the CDR3, taken from reference TRBV7-8 and TRBJ1-2): GAGVSQSPRYKVAKRGQDVALRCDPISGHVSLFWYQQALGQGPEFLTYFQNEAQLDKSGLPSDRFFAERPEGSVSTLKIQRTQQEDSAVYLCASSLRTPGRDGYTFGSGTRLTVV.